The TCR beta chain described here comes from a study of response to subunit inactivated influenza vaccine. This CDR3 has 14 amino acids. Trimming removed 5 bases at V and 0 bases at J, with 10 bases between. The germline V gene has CDR1 MNHNS and CDR2 SASEGT. Points from the study as a whole: The study's authors posited that every seasonal influenza vaccination enlists few new T cells.

Worth noting for this clonotype: What it binds is not known.

TCRdb used MiXCR to reprocess the RT-PCR reads, holding one entry per CDR3 protein. The sample carries around 790,000 distinct CDR3 sequences, 21% recorded once. This receptor was obtained from a man in his fifties or sixties who received an inactivated influenza vaccine. The V and J genes are TRBV6-1 and TRBJ1-1, with D possibly TRBD1 on 5 matching bases. The starting material was PBMCs from blood, obtained 5 days after vaccination. CDR3 loop: CASSTTALNTEAFF. CDR3 DNA: TGTGCCAGCAGTACGACAGCCTTGAACACTGAAGCTTTCTTT.